This TCR beta chain was retrieved from a study of blood T cells in healthy people across ages. Study-wide findings and caveats: The donors' CMV status was not determined, possibly confounding changes in expanded clonotypes. Roughly linear declines in TCR beta diversity per million T cells occurred with age.

Samples had at least 6.5 million PBMCs isolated from them. At least 5 micrograms of total RNA were extracted per sample. In regard to this clonotype: Antigen specificity is unknown.

Then a second PCR, running roughly 7 to 11 cycles, was carried out with a sample-barcoded 5' primer and a J-beta primer mix. TCRdb analysed the 5' RACE reads with MiXCR anew, one entry per CDR3 protein. The repertoire holds 450,000 to 700,000 distinct CDR3 sequences, with roughly 29% as singletons. The origin of this receptor is a woman in her seventies in good health. Sequences were obtained from blood.

CDR3 DNA: TGCAGCGTTGAAGATTATAGGGGTAACGCGGCCAGGGATACGCAGTATTTT. Translation gives CSVEDYRGNAARDTQYF. The chain couples TRBV29-1 to TRBJ2-3; possibly TRBD1 for D (5 bases). Germline-derived CDR1 and CDR2 are SQVTM and ANQGSEA. CDR3 length equals 17 residues. V lost 0 bases, J lost 6 bases, and 22 bases lay in between.